The 27 T cell receptor beta chains below all came from one sample that was sequenced in a study of blood T cell repertoires in COVID-19 (dated by TCRdb to between 2020 and 2021). Preparation of the library involved the immunoSEQ multiplex PCR assay. Held by TCRdb, this immuneACCESS table contains in-frame sequences only and omits some clones. Under half of the omission traces to an unresolved V gene where checked; the cause of the rest is unknown. The sample data list fewer than 350,000 clones, and roughly 85% of these were observed just once. The ten top clones hold around 1.9% of the sample. The sample comprised PBMCs or T cells enriched from blood (not recorded which). The receptors here all came from a woman aged 25-40 years who had been exposed to COVID-19.

V and J are TRBV5-1 and TRBJ1-3; D perhaps matches TRBD1 (5 bases). Germline V gene data show CDR1 as SGHRS and CDR2 as YFSETQ. This CDR3 contains 16 residues. Between the trimmed V and J ends, which lost 0 bases and 0 bases, there was a span of 10 bases. The CDR3 protein is CASSLAGGSSGNTIYF. CDR3 sequence (DNA): TGCGCCAGCAGCTTGGCCGGGGGGTCCTCTGGAAACACCATATATTTT.

This clone was observed a few times. The chain links TRBV7-3 to TRBJ1-6; 9 bases fit TRBD1. CDR1 SGHTA and CDR2 FQGTGA come from the germline V gene. After removal of 6 bases from V and 7 bases from J, the junction contained 4 bases not matched to a gene. This CDR3 region has 14 residues. The CDR3 protein is CASSSDRGNSPLHF. As DNA, the CDR3 is TGTGCCAGCAGTTCCGACAGGGGGAATTCACCCCTCCACTTT. The variable domain in full, with the rest retrieved from reference TRBV7-3 and TRBJ1-6, is GAGVSQTPSNKVTEKGKYVELRCDPISGHTALYWYRQSLGQGPEFLIYFQGTGAADDSGLPNDRFFAVRPEGSVSTLKIQRTERGDSAVYLCASSSDRGNSPLHFGNGTRLTVT.

The chain carries TRBV28 and TRBJ1-2; D gene uncertain. Per germline, CDR1 MDHEN and CDR2 SYDVKM. This CDR3 has 13 residues. Trimming removed 5 bases from V and 7 bases from J, with 14 bases in between. The DNA of the CDR3 is TGTGCCAGCAGTACTCTCAACCCCGGTGGCTACACCTTC. Amino acid sequence: CASSTLNPGGYTF.

The rearrangement uses TRBV2 and TRBJ1-1, with a possible D match to TRBD1 (5 bases). V lost 7 bases and J 5 bases, leaving 14 bases between the germline ends. The CDR3 contains 13 residues. Germline V CDR1 and CDR2: SNHLY, FYNNEI. The CDR3 region is CASTLGGVTEAFF. CDR3 DNA sequence: TGTGCCAGCACCCTCGGAGGGGTGACTGAAGCTTTCTTT.

The rearrangement links TRBV11-2 to TRBJ1-6, with 8 bases fitting TRBD1. CDR1 and CDR2 from the germline V gene are SGHAT and FQNNGV. The CDR3 extends over 16 amino acids. V lost 5 bases, J lost 4 bases, and 7 bases stayed unmatched. The CDR3 protein is CASSPRDRNYNSPLHF. The CDR3 nucleotides are TGTGCCAGCAGCCCTAGGGACAGGAATTATAATTCACCCCTCCACTTT.

The chain is built from TRBV15 and TRBJ1-1, with TRBD1 matching over 8 bases. V lost 6 bases to trimming and J lost 5 bases; unmatched junction nucleotides: 5. Per the germline V gene, CDR1 is LNHNV and CDR2 is YYDKDF (reference sequence). The CDR3 consists of 13 residues. The DNA of the CDR3 is TGTGCCACCAGAAGGACAGGGAGTACTGAAGCTTTCTTT. Residues: CATRRTGSTEAFF.

The chain uses TRBV6-5 and TRBJ2-1; 11 bases map to TRBD2. Germline assignment: CDR1 MNHEY and CDR2 SVGAGI. V was pared by 5 bases and J by 5 bases, with 2 bases of the junction left unmatched. The CDR3 extends over 14 amino acids. CDR3 nucleotides: TGTGCCAGCAGTAAGACTAGCGGGGACAATGAGCAGTTCTTC. Protein: CASSKTSGDNEQFF.

This clone has a single count. This sequence joins TRBV28 and TRBJ1-2; weak D call: TRBD1 (6 bases). Germline V gene lookup returns CDR1 MDHEN and CDR2 SYDVKM. This CDR3 contains 11 residues. V was cut by 5 bases and J by 8 bases, with 9 bases left in between. This CDR3 reads CASSQDRGYTF. The CDR3 nucleotides are TGTGCCAGCAGTCAGGACAGAGGCTACACCTTC.

This chain joins TRBV7-3 and TRBJ1-1; a weak D match, TRBD1 (6 bases). The CDR3 spans 13 residues. V shed 5 bases and J shed 2 bases, with 9 bases lying between them. The germline V gene encodes CDR1 SGHTA and CDR2 FQGTGA. DNA of the CDR3: TGTGCCAGCAGCAAGGACAGAAACACTGAAGCTTTCTTT. This gives the protein CASSKDRNTEAFF.

This clone was counted a single time. This specimen includes other DNA sequences encoding the same CDR3. The V gene is TRBV28, the J gene TRBJ1-1; weak D call: TRBD1 (5 bases). The CDR3 totals 13 residues. Deletions cut 6 bases from V and 5 bases from J, with 13 bases between. Germline lookup yields CDR1 MDHEN and CDR2 SYDVKM. CDR3 sequence reads: CASSLRGNTEAFF. Here the CDR3 DNA reads TGTGCCAGCAGCTTACGGGGGAATACTGAAGCTTTCTTT.

The chain links TRBV29-1 to TRBJ1-1; D is ambiguous. The V end was cut by 4 bases, the J end by 0 bases, with 15 bases between. Germline CDR1 reads SQVTM; CDR2 reads ANQGSEA. This CDR3 comprises 15 residues. CDR3 in amino acids: CSVAGLIRMNTEAFF. CDR3 in DNA: TGCAGCGTTGCCGGACTAATACGCATGAACACTGAAGCTTTCTTT.

This chain uses TRBV30 with TRBJ1-6; possible D gene TRBD1, 5 bases. CDR3 length equals 15 residues. Trimming cost V 5 bases and J 7 bases, with 18 bases left between them. CDR1 GTSNPN and CDR2 SVGIG come from the germline V gene (reference sequence). The chain's CDR3 is CAWAFSEGPNSPLHF. The CDR3 nucleotides read TGTGCCTGGGCCTTCTCGGAGGGGCCGAATTCACCCCTCCACTTT.

This clone showed up just a few times. The chain links TRBV11-2 to TRBJ2-1; 13 positions match TRBD2. Germline CDR1 SGHAT, CDR2 FQNNGV. V lost 3 bases to trimming and J lost 8 bases; unmatched junction nucleotides: 10. This CDR3 region has 17 residues. The DNA for the CDR3 is TGTGCCAGCAGCTTTACTAGCGGGGGGGTAAGGTTCCATGAGCAGTTCTTC. Protein sequence: CASSFTSGGVRFHEQFF.

This chain connects TRBV19 to TRBJ2-1, with 8 positions matching TRBD2. The V and J ends lost 1 base and 4 bases, in that order; junction bases with no gene match: 6. Germline loops: CDR1 LNHDA, CDR2 SQIVND (reference sequence). CDR3 length equals 16 residues. The CDR3 loop is CASSIGGGPFYNEQFF. CDR3 nucleotide sequence: TGTGCCAGTAGTATAGGCGGGGGGCCCTTTTACAATGAGCAGTTCTTC.

V usage is TRBV27 and J usage is TRBJ1-5; D call uncertain. Germline V gene lookup returns CDR1 MNHEY and CDR2 SMNVEV (reference sequence). This CDR3 is built from 13 residues. The germline V and J ends were trimmed by 7 bases and 12 bases, with 19 bases remaining between them. The CDR3 reads CASTSHPEGYQHF. For the CDR3, the DNA is TGTGCCAGCACCTCCCACCCAGAGGGATACCAGCATTTT.

This chain uses TRBV28 with TRBJ1-2; no firm D call. The germline V gene encodes CDR1 MDHEN and CDR2 SYDVKM. Trimming took 6 bases from V and 6 from J, leaving 11 bases between them. The CDR3 length is 12 residues. CDR3 nucleotide sequence: TGTGCCAGCAGGGCAGGATTTAATGGCTACACCTTC. It codes for CASRAGFNGYTF.

On this clone: One junction end disagrees with the germline gene, perhaps due to a read error. The gene calls are TRBV3-1 (or the pseudogene TRBV3-2) and TRBJ1-5, with D unresolved. Looked up from germline, CDR1 is LGHDT and CDR2 is YNNKEL (reference sequence). The CDR3 sequence is 12 residues long. The CDR3, as DNA: TGTGCCAGCAGCCCCTTATCCAGGATTCAGGATTTT. This sequence encodes CASSPLSRIQDF.

Here the CDR3 reads CASSQDTWQLYEKLFF. The CDR3 region has the DNA TGTGCCAGCAGCCAAGATACGTGGCAATTGTATGAAAAACTGTTTTTT. The chain recombines TRBV3-1 (or the pseudogene TRBV3-2) with TRBJ1-4; D uncertain. This CDR3 contains 16 residues. V lost 0 bases and J lost 6, with 14 bases in between. The germline gives CDR1 LGHDT, CDR2 YNNKEL (reference sequence).

This clone was picked up one time. The genes are TRBV19 and TRBJ2-3, with 13 bases fitting TRBD2. V shed 5 bases and J 6 bases; nucleotides not matched to a gene: 5. This CDR3 is 15 amino acids long. Germline V CDR1 and CDR2: LNHDA, SQIVND (reference sequence). The CDR3 loop reads CASSRETSGRDTQYF. The CDR3 nucleotides read TGTGCCAGTAGTCGGGAGACTAGCGGGAGGGATACGCAGTATTTT.

This rearrangement joins TRBV19 to TRBJ2-3, with D maybe TRBD2 (6 bases). Per the germline V gene, CDR1 is LNHDA and CDR2 is SQIVND (reference sequence). V lost 3 bases, J lost 5 bases, and 15 bases lay in between. This CDR3 has 15 residues. For the CDR3, the DNA is TGTGCCAGTAGTATTGGGGGGAGGTCTGGAGATACGCAGTATTTT. Residues: CASSIGGRSGDTQYF.

This clone has ten or more counts. This sequence joins TRBV5-4 and TRBJ2-7; D possibly corresponds to TRBD2 (6 bases). Trimming removed 0 bases at V and 2 bases at J, with 12 bases between. Germline assignment: CDR1 SGHNT and CDR2 YYREEE (reference sequence). The CDR3 is 15 residues long. The CDR3 region has the DNA TGTGCCAGCAGCTTGGCCGCGGGGAAACCCTACGAGCAGTACTTC. It is translated as CASSLAAGKPYEQYF.

This rearrangement joins TRBV30 to TRBJ1-4; D uncertain. V lost 3 bases, J lost 6 bases, and 23 bases lay in between. Germline lookup yields CDR1 GTSNPN and CDR2 SVGIG (reference sequence). The CDR3 spans 17 residues. CDR3 region: CAWSPLGRHPSDEKLFF. CDR3 coding DNA: TGTGCCTGGAGCCCTCTGGGGAGACACCCGTCCGATGAAAAACTGTTTTTT.

This clone appeared a single time. The genes are TRBV29-1 and TRBJ2-7, with TRBD1 matching over 8 bases. J was trimmed by 6 bases and V by 6 bases; bases with no gene match: 7. The germline V gene has CDR1 SQVTM and CDR2 ANQGSEA. The CDR3 is 12 residues long. The CDR3 DNA is TGCAGCGTCGACGGGACAGGTCCCGAGCAGTACTTC. It is translated as CSVDGTGPEQYF.

The chain joins TRBV28 to TRBJ1-1; TRBD1 matches 7 bases. The CDR3 runs 14 residues. The V and J ends lost 3 bases and 4 bases, in that order; junction bases with no gene match: 5. The germline gives CDR1 MDHEN, CDR2 SYDVKM. The CDR3 reads CASSLNNRGTEAFF. CDR3 in DNA: TGTGCCAGCAGTTTGAACAACAGGGGCACTGAAGCTTTCTTT.

This chain links TRBV27 with TRBJ1-6; TRBD1 agrees at 12 bases. J lost 10 bases, V lost 8 bases, and 6 bases had no gene match. Germline CDR1 reads MNHEY; CDR2 reads SMNVEV (reference sequence). The CDR3 totals 14 residues. CDR3: CASGDRGLVSPLHF. CDR3 sequence (DNA): TGTGCCAGCGGGGACAGGGGGCTTGTGTCACCCCTCCACTTT.

This clone was recorded only once. This CDR3 reads CASSFISADTQYF. CDR3 coding DNA: TGTGCCAGCAGTTTTATAAGTGCGGATACGCAGTATTTT. J is TRBJ2-3 and V is TRBV7-3; D uncertain. CDR1 is SGHTA, CDR2 FQGTGA, per germline. Trimming cost V 6 bases and J 6 bases, with 13 bases left between them. This CDR3 contains 13 residues.

This clone was observed a single time. This chain links TRBV11-3 with TRBJ2-2; the match to TRBD1 covers 8 bases. The germline V gene encodes CDR1 SGHNT and CDR2 YENEEA. The length of the CDR3 is 15 residues. Unmatched junction bases numbered 5, after V lost 4 bases and J lost 4 bases. The CDR3 spells CASSSTTGVTGELFF. DNA for the CDR3: TGTGCCAGCAGCTCGACGACAGGGGTCACCGGGGAGCTGTTTTTT.